This T cell receptor (beta chain) was profiled in a study of T cell changes during pregnancy in multiple sclerosis. Repertoires were generated with immunoSEQ multiplex PCR, while TCRdb's copy carries only in-frame clones and drops some. The sample lists about 40,000 clones; 89% were seen once. Germline lookup yields CDR1 SQVTM and CDR2 ANQGSEA. There are 14 residues in the CDR3. After removal of 4 bases from V and 0 bases from J, the junction contained 3 bases not matched to a gene. The rearrangement links TRBV29-1 to TRBJ1-1; 9 nucleotides line up with TRBD1. The sample here was CD4+ T cells from peripheral blood mononuclear cells, taken in the first trimester of pregnancy. The source is a female donor with multiple sclerosis, enrolled in a pregnancy study. CDR3 DNA: TGCAGCGTTGTTGGGACAGGGATGAACACTGAAGCTTTCTTT. Translation: CSVVGTGMNTEAFF.